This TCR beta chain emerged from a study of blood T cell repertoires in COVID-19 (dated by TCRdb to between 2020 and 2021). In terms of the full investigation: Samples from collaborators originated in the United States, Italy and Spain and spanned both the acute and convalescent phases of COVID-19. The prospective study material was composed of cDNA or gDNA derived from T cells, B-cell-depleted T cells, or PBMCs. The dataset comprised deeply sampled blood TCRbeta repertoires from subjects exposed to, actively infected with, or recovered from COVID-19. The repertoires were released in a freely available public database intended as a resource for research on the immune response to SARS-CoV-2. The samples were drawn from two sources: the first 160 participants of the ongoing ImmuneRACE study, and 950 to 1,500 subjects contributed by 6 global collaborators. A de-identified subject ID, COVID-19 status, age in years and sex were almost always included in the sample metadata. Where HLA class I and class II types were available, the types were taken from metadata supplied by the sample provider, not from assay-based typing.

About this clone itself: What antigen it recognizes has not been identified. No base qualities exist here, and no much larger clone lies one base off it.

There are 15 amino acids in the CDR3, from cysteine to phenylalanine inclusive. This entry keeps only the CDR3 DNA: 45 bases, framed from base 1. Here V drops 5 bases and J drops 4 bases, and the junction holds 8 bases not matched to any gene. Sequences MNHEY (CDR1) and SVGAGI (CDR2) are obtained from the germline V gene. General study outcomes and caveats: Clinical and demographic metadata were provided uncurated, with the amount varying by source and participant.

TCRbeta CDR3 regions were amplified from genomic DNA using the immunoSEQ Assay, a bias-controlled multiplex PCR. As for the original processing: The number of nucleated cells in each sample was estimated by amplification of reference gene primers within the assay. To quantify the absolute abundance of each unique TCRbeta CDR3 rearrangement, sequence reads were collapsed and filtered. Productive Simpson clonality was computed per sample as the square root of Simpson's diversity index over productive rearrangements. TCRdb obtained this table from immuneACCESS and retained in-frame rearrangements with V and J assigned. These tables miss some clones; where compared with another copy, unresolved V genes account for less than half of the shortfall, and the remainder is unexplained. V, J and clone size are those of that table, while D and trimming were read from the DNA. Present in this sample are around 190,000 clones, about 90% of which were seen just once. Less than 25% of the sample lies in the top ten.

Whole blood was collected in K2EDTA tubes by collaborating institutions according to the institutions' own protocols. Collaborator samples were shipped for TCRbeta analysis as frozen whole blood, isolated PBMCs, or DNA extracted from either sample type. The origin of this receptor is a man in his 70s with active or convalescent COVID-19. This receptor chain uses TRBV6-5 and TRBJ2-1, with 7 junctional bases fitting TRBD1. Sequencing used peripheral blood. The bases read TGTGCCAGCAGTCGAAACAGGGGTCTATACAATGAGCAGTTCTTC. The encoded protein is CASSRNRGLYNEQFF.